This record covers a single T cell receptor beta chain. As yet, its antigen is unknown. Measured with immunoSEQ multiplex PCR; TCRdb has only the in-frame clones, and not every one. This sample has around 70,000 clones; about 85% occur once, and the top ten carry 20%. This entry is derived from a study of T cell responses to AZD1222 COVID-19 vaccine. About the study: Combined were second doses at about 4 or about 12 weeks. Broader study findings: The study found vaccine-associated CD4 TCRs spanning spike, dominant at 160-218 and 743-854.

The TCR originated in an adult in good health. Sequencing was performed on peripheral blood, taken on day 0 of AZD1222 vaccination.

This CDR3 reads CASSLDLGRDGYTF. Written as DNA, the CDR3 is TGTGCCAGCAGCTTAGATCTGGGGCGAGATGGCTACACCTTC. This rearrangement joins TRBV7-8 to TRBJ1-2; tentative D call: TRBD1 (5 bases). This CDR3 has 14 amino acids. V lost 1 base to trimming and J lost 6 bases, with 12 bases between them. Germline V gene sequence: CDR1 SGHVS, CDR2 FQNEAQ.